Listed here are 10 T cell receptor beta chains from one sample, sequenced in a study of blood T cell repertoires in COVID-19. The assay was immunoSEQ multiplex PCR, and TCRdb's table has in-frame clones only and misses some. This sample has more than 80,000 clones, with about 88% found just once. The sample was peripheral blood. The receptor set was obtained from a man between 35 and 55 years old with acute or convalescent COVID-19.

The V and J genes are TRBV18 and TRBJ1-5; TRBD1 matches 9 bases. The CDR3 contains 15 residues. V was pared by 5 bases and J by 8 bases, with 10 bases of the junction left unmatched. The V gene's germline CDR1 is KGHSH and CDR2 LQKENI. CDR3 DNA sequence: TGTGCCAGCTCAGACGGGACAGGGAGTTTCAAGCCCCAGCATTTT. Translated, it gives CASSDGTGSFKPQHF.

This clone was seen only once. This sequence joins TRBV4-2 and TRBJ2-7, with TRBD2 matching 9 bases. Germline V gene sequence: CDR1 LGHNA, CDR2 YNFKEQ. Unmatched junction bases numbered 2, after V lost 0 bases and J lost 2 bases. The CDR3 runs to 15 residues. The CDR3 region is CASSQETSGAYEQYF. The CDR3, as DNA: TGTGCCAGCAGCCAAGAGACTAGCGGAGCCTACGAGCAGTACTTC.

The chain employs TRBV2 and TRBJ2-5, with 8 bases aligning to TRBD1. From germline, CDR1 is SNHLY and CDR2 FYNNEI. V dropped 6 bases and J dropped 3; count of bases not matched to a gene: 3. The CDR3 has 13 amino acids. The CDR3 sequence is CASSRDRKETQYF. The CDR3 region has the DNA TGTGCCAGCAGCCGGGACAGGAAAGAGACCCAGTACTTC. Supplemented by reference TRBV2 and TRBJ2-5, the full variable domain reads EPEVTQTPSHQVTQMGQEVILRCVPISNHLYFYWYRQILGQKVEFLVSFYNNEISEKSEIFDDQFSVERPDGSNFTLKIRSTKLEDSAMYFCASSRDRKETQYFGPGTRLLVL.

The rearrangement uses TRBV18 and TRBJ2-6; D unclear. V was shortened by 3 bases and J by 2 bases, with 5 bases between the two germline ends. Per germline, CDR1 KGHSH and CDR2 LQKENI. This CDR3 has 14 residues. The CDR3 spells CASSPSTGANVLTF. As DNA, the CDR3 is TGTGCCAGCTCACCTAGCACTGGGGCCAACGTCCTGACTTTC.

This rearrangement joins TRBV19 to TRBJ1-2; maybe TRBD1 (5 bases). The CDR3 extends over 15 amino acids. Per germline, CDR1 LNHDA and CDR2 SQIVND (reference sequence). With 10 bases removed from V and 2 bases from J, the gap between germline ends came to 20 bases. CDR3 sequence reads: CATRRGGKVNYGYTF. The DNA of the CDR3 is TGTGCCACGCGCCGGGGGGGGAAAGTAAACTATGGCTACACCTTC.

The genes are TRBV5-4 and TRBJ2-3; 16 bases align to TRBD2. The CDR3 runs 16 residues. V lost 6 bases to trimming and J lost 6 bases; unmatched junction nucleotides: 7. CDR1 and CDR2 from the germline V gene are SGHNT and YYREEE (reference sequence). CDR3: CASTKGLAGGPDTQYF. The CDR3 bases are TGTGCCAGCACTAAGGGACTAGCGGGAGGGCCCGATACGCAGTATTTT.

This clone has only one observation. The chain recombines TRBV1 with TRBJ1-4; the table names TRBD1, a call not compared with the DNA. TRBV1 is classified as a pseudogene. The CDR3 loop spans 13 amino acids. The CDR3 nucleotides read TGCACCAGCAGAGAAGGGCAGGGGGAAAAACTGTTTTTT. Protein product: CTSREGQGEKLFF.

Points on this clone: Different DNA sequences within this sample yield the same CDR3. V usage is TRBV7-2 and J usage is TRBJ1-3; 10 bases are shared with TRBD1. Trimming cost V 4 bases and J 4 bases; bases outside gene matches: 4. Germline assignment: CDR1 SGHTA and CDR2 FQGNSA. The CDR3 extends over 15 amino acids. CDR3 amino acids: CASSWGQGTGNTIYF. CDR3 in DNA: TGTGCCAGCAGCTGGGGACAGGGGACCGGAAACACCATATATTTT.

This clone was seen a few times. V is TRBV11-2 and J is TRBJ1-3; D not certain. V was clipped by 2 bases and J by 8 bases, with 16 bases between them. Germline assignment: CDR1 SGHAT and CDR2 FQNNGV. This CDR3 comprises 15 residues. CDR3 protein: CASSLWNSQEDTIYF. Here the CDR3 DNA reads TGTGCCAGCAGCTTATGGAACAGCCAAGAAGACACCATATATTTT. The complete variable domain, with remaining parts taken from reference TRBV11-2 and TRBJ1-3, reads EAGVAQSPRYKIIEKRQSVAFWCNPISGHATLYWYQQILGQGPKLLIQFQNNGVVDDSQLPKDRFSAERLKGVDSTLKIQPAKLEDSAVYLCASSLWNSQEDTIYFGEGSWLTVV.

V and J are TRBV29-1 and TRBJ1-2; 7 positions agree with TRBD1. Per the germline V gene, CDR1 is SQVTM and CDR2 is ANQGSEA. CDR3 length: 14 residues. J lost 7 bases, V lost 3 bases, and 11 bases had no gene match. The CDR3 loop reads CSVEGVDRAGGYTF. CDR3 nucleotides: TGCAGCGTTGAGGGGGTCGACAGGGCGGGTGGCTACACCTTC.